The T cell receptor beta chain described here comes from a study of CD8 T cells in ankylosing spondylitis. Findings and limits, study-wide: Characteristic, it appeared, of ankylosing spondylitis blood was a TCR beta motif of several highly homologous variants. Reportedly, significant enrichment of disease-linked clones occurred in matched ankylosing spondylitis synovial fluid.

CDR3 size: 14 residues. Per the germline V gene, CDR1 is SGHTA and CDR2 is FQGTGA. The trim removed 3 bases at V and 9 bases at J, leaving 5 bases unmatched. MiXCR, applied by TCRdb to the 5' RACE reads, yields one record per CDR3 protein. Among 220,000 or so distinct CDR3 sequences listed, approximately 16% were seen once. Comment on this clonotype: Its antigen is undetermined.

The rearrangement uses TRBV7-3 and TRBJ2-1; 10 positions agree with TRBD2. Sequences were obtained from blood, either unsorted or a sorted T cell fraction (not recorded which). The TCR sequence derives from a male donor with ankylosing spondylitis. CDR3 bases: TGTGCCAGCAGCTTCAGCGGGGGGGGCGGTGAGCAGTTCTTC. Translating it yields CASSFSGGGGEQFF. Together with reference TRBV7-3 and TRBJ2-1, the CDR3 gives the full variable domain: GAGVSQTPSNKVTEKGKYVELRCDPISGHTALYWYRQSLGQGPEFLIYFQGTGAADDSGLPNDRFFAVRPEGSVSTLKIQRTERGDSAVYLCASSFSGGGGEQFFGPGTRLTVL.